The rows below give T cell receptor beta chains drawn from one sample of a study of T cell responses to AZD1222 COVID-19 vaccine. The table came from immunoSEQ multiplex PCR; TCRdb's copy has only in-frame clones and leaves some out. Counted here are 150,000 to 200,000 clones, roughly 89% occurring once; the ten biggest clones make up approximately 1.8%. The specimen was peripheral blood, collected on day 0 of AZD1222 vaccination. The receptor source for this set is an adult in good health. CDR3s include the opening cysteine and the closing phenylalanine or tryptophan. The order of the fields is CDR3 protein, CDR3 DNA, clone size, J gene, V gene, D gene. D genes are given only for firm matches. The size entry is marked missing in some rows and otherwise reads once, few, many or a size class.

cdr3_aa: CASSLSGAYNEQFF; cdr3_nt: TGTGCCAGCAGCTTGAGCGGCGCCTACAATGAGCAGTTCTTC; clone_size: once; j_call: TRBJ2-1; v_call: TRBV5-4; d_call: NA
cdr3_aa: CASSVELRTEAFF; cdr3_nt: TGCGCCAGCAGTGTGGAGTTAAGGACTGAAGCTTTCTTT; clone_size: once; j_call: TRBJ1-1; v_call: TRBV10-2; d_call: NA
cdr3_aa: CASSQVGGKETQYF; cdr3_nt: TGTGCTAGCAGCCAAGTCGGAGGAAAAGAGACCCAGTACTTC; clone_size: NA; j_call: TRBJ2-5; v_call: TRBV7-7; d_call: NA
cdr3_aa: CASSLALASGELFF; cdr3_nt: TGTGCCAGCAGCTTAGCGCTAGCGTCCGGGGAGCTGTTTTTT; clone_size: NA; j_call: TRBJ2-2; v_call: TRBV11-3; d_call: NA
cdr3_aa: CASSLIGTSGTDTQYF; cdr3_nt: TGTGCCAGCAGCTTAATTGGGACTAGCGGAACAGATACGCAGTATTTT; clone_size: NA; j_call: TRBJ2-3; v_call: TRBV7-9; d_call: TRBD2
cdr3_aa: CASSQLVRNEQYF; cdr3_nt: TGTGCCAGCAGCCAGCTAGTTCGGAACGAGCAGTACTTC; clone_size: NA; j_call: TRBJ2-7; v_call: TRBV3-1/TRBV3-2; d_call: NA
cdr3_aa: CASSQSLQGWSGNTIYF; cdr3_nt: TGCGCCAGCAGTCAATCCCTTCAAGGCTGGTCTGGAAACACCATATATTTT; clone_size: NA; j_call: TRBJ1-3; v_call: TRBV23-1; d_call: NA
cdr3_aa: CASKFGLQGEQYF; cdr3_nt: TGCGCCAGCAAATTCGGCCTCCAGGGCGAGCAGTACTTC; clone_size: once; j_call: TRBJ2-7; v_call: TRBV10-2; d_call: NA
cdr3_aa: CASSQRTGGNTEAFF; cdr3_nt: TGTGCCAGCAGCCAACGGACAGGGGGGAATACTGAAGCTTTCTTT; clone_size: NA; j_call: TRBJ1-1; v_call: TRBV14; d_call: TRBD1
cdr3_aa: CASSFSQGDEKLFF; cdr3_nt: TGTGCCAGCAGCTTCTCCCAAGGGGATGAAAAACTGTTTTTT; clone_size: NA; j_call: TRBJ1-4; v_call: TRBV9; d_call: NA
cdr3_aa: CASSFEGTGRNQPQHF; cdr3_nt: TGTGCCAGCAGTTTCGAAGGGACAGGCCGCAATCAGCCCCAGCATTTT; clone_size: once; j_call: TRBJ1-5; v_call: TRBV6-5; d_call: TRBD1
cdr3_aa: CASSQGGQPQHF; cdr3_nt: TGTGCCAGCAGCCAAGGAGGTCAGCCCCAGCATTTT; clone_size: NA; j_call: TRBJ1-5; v_call: TRBV3-1/TRBV3-2; d_call: NA
cdr3_aa: CASSFYSQAREKLFF; cdr3_nt: TGTGCCAGCAGCTTCTATTCACAGGCACGGGAAAAACTGTTTTTT; clone_size: NA; j_call: TRBJ1-4; v_call: TRBV3-1/TRBV3-2; d_call: NA
cdr3_aa: CASSPFRSGGRISYEQYF; cdr3_nt: TGTGCCAGCAGCCCCTTTAGGTCGGGGGGGCGTATCTCCTACGAGCAGTACTTC; clone_size: once; j_call: TRBJ2-7; v_call: TRBV14; d_call: TRBD2
cdr3_aa: CASRVPNQPQHF; cdr3_nt: TGTGCCAGCAGGGTTCCCAATCAGCCCCAGCATTTT; clone_size: once; j_call: TRBJ1-5; v_call: TRBV12-3/TRBV12-4; d_call: NA
cdr3_aa: CASSVSRGLSEKLFF; cdr3_nt: TGTGCCAGCAGTGTCTCGAGGGGCTTGAGTGAAAAACTGTTTTTT; clone_size: NA; j_call: TRBJ1-4; v_call: TRBV28; d_call: NA
cdr3_aa: CASSQDRGLAGGAEQFF; cdr3_nt: TGTGCCAGCAGCCAAGATCGGGGGCTAGCGGGAGGGGCTGAGCAGTTCTTC; clone_size: NA; j_call: TRBJ2-1; v_call: TRBV3-1/TRBV3-2; d_call: TRBD2
cdr3_aa: CASSDFARDEQFF; cdr3_nt: TGTGCCAGCAGCGACTTCGCGCGGGATGAGCAGTTCTTC; clone_size: NA; j_call: TRBJ2-1; v_call: TRBV7-3; d_call: NA
cdr3_aa: CASSLMGNTGELFF; cdr3_nt: TGTGCCAGCAGCTTGATGGGTAACACCGGGGAGCTGTTTTTT; clone_size: NA; j_call: TRBJ2-2; v_call: TRBV5-6; d_call: NA
cdr3_aa: CATRTRWGLAGTTSSYNEQFF; cdr3_nt: TGTGCCACCCGCACACGATGGGGACTAGCGGGGACTACGAGCTCCTACAATGAGCAGTTCTTC; clone_size: NA; j_call: TRBJ2-1; v_call: TRBV28; d_call: TRBD2
cdr3_aa: CAAPRGLAAPYPCNEQFF; cdr3_nt: NA; clone_size: NA; j_call: TRBJ2-1; v_call: TRBV23-1; d_call: NA
cdr3_aa: CASSEGLAKVHEQFF; cdr3_nt: TGTGCCAGCAGTGAGGGACTAGCTAAAGTCCATGAGCAGTTCTTC; clone_size: once; j_call: TRBJ2-1; v_call: TRBV6-4; d_call: TRBD2
cdr3_aa: CSARSATAAFF; cdr3_nt: TGCAGTGCTAGATCAGCGACGGCGGCTTTCTTT; clone_size: NA; j_call: TRBJ1-1; v_call: TRBV20-1; d_call: NA
cdr3_aa: CASSYSALGEHF; cdr3_nt: TGTGCCAGCAGTTACTCCGCCCTGGGGGAACATTTT; clone_size: NA; j_call: TRBJ1-5; v_call: TRBV28; d_call: NA
cdr3_aa: CASSPLPSQPQHF; cdr3_nt: TGTGCCAGCAGTCCTCTACCGAGTCAGCCCCAGCATTTT; clone_size: NA; j_call: TRBJ1-5; v_call: TRBV6-5; d_call: NA
cdr3_aa: CASSRSSYEQYF; cdr3_nt: TGTGCCAGCAGCCGTAGCTCCTACGAGCAGTACTTC; clone_size: few; j_call: TRBJ2-7; v_call: TRBV3-1/TRBV3-2; d_call: NA
cdr3_aa: CASSVGSGAAREAFF; cdr3_nt: TGTGCCAGCAGCGTAGGATCAGGGGCAGCTCGGGAAGCTTTCTTT; clone_size: NA; j_call: TRBJ1-1; v_call: TRBV9; d_call: NA
cdr3_aa: CASSKPPTGYNSPLHF; cdr3_nt: TGTGCCAGCAGCAAACCACCTACAGGGTACAATTCACCCCTCCACTTT; clone_size: NA; j_call: TRBJ1-6; v_call: TRBV28; d_call: NA
cdr3_aa: CASSPPGRTTGELFF; cdr3_nt: TGTGCCAGCTCACCGCCGGGACGGACGACCGGGGAGCTGTTTTTT; clone_size: NA; j_call: TRBJ2-2; v_call: TRBV18; d_call: NA
cdr3_aa: CASSVGGTGYVYEQFF; cdr3_nt: TGTGCCAGCAGCGTAGGGGGGACAGGGTACGTCTATGAGCAGTTCTTC; clone_size: once; j_call: TRBJ2-1; v_call: TRBV9; d_call: TRBD1
cdr3_aa: CASSPPQGLPADGYTF; cdr3_nt: TGTGCCAGCAGCCCCCCCCAAGGACTGCCGGCCGATGGCTACACCTTC; clone_size: once; j_call: TRBJ1-2; v_call: TRBV28; d_call: NA
cdr3_aa: CASSVDVHPLETQYF; cdr3_nt: TGTGCCAGCAGCGTAGACGTCCACCCGTTAGAGACCCAGTACTTC; clone_size: once; j_call: TRBJ2-5; v_call: TRBV9; d_call: NA
cdr3_aa: CSASRVRGGMNTEAFF; cdr3_nt: TGCAGTGCTAGTCGGGTCCGGGGGGGCATGAACACTGAAGCTTTCTTT; clone_size: NA; j_call: TRBJ1-1; v_call: TRBV20-1; d_call: NA
cdr3_aa: CASSPPGVMNTEAFF; cdr3_nt: TGTGCCAGCAGTCCCCCCGGGGTCATGAACACTGAAGCTTTCTTT; clone_size: NA; j_call: TRBJ1-1; v_call: TRBV28; d_call: NA
cdr3_aa: CASSSRAAPNSPLHF; cdr3_nt: TGTGCCAGCAGCTCCCGAGCGGCTCCGAATTCACCCCTCCACTTT; clone_size: NA; j_call: TRBJ1-6; v_call: TRBV7-3; d_call: NA
cdr3_aa: CASSTRRTEYGEKLFF; cdr3_nt: TGTGCCAGCAGCACCAGGCGGACGGAGTATGGAGAAAAACTGTTTTTT; clone_size: NA; j_call: TRBJ1-4; v_call: TRBV21-1; d_call: NA
cdr3_aa: CASSLAGQGSYFTEAFF; cdr3_nt: TGTGCCAGCAGCTTAGCCGGACAGGGTTCATATTTCACTGAAGCTTTCTTT; clone_size: NA; j_call: TRBJ1-1; v_call: TRBV11-1; d_call: TRBD1
cdr3_aa: CASSYFRGEQFF; cdr3_nt: TGTGCCAGCAGTTACTTCCGGGGTGAGCAGTTCTTC; clone_size: NA; j_call: TRBJ2-1; v_call: TRBV6-5; d_call: NA
cdr3_aa: CASSLSRQGAYEQYF; cdr3_nt: TGTGCCAGCAGCTTATCCCGACAGGGGGCCTACGAGCAGTACTTC; clone_size: NA; j_call: TRBJ2-7; v_call: TRBV7-2; d_call: TRBD1
cdr3_aa: CASTSGSSYEQYF; cdr3_nt: TGTGCCAGCACTAGCGGGAGTAGTTACGAGCAGTACTTC; clone_size: NA; j_call: TRBJ2-7; v_call: TRBV6-5; d_call: TRBD2
cdr3_aa: CASGNWGDTEAFF; cdr3_nt: TGTGCCAGCGGAAATTGGGGGGACACTGAAGCTTTCTTT; clone_size: NA; j_call: TRBJ1-1; v_call: TRBV6-6; d_call: NA
cdr3_aa: CASSQHGTGDLNTIYF; cdr3_nt: TGCGCCAGCAGCCAACACGGGACAGGGGACCTAAACACCATATATTTT; clone_size: few; j_call: TRBJ1-3; v_call: TRBV4-3; d_call: TRBD1
cdr3_aa: CASSLGLGQETSPLHF; cdr3_nt: TGTGCCAGCAGCTTAGGGCTGGGACAGGAAACTTCACCCCTCCACTTT; clone_size: NA; j_call: TRBJ1-6; v_call: TRBV11-2; d_call: TRBD1
cdr3_aa: CSVSIGQGGTEAFF; cdr3_nt: TGCAGCGTTTCTATAGGACAGGGCGGCACTGAAGCTTTCTTT; clone_size: once; j_call: TRBJ1-1; v_call: TRBV29-1; d_call: TRBD1
cdr3_aa: CASSFRQGYGYTF; cdr3_nt: TGTGCCAGCAGTTTCAGACAGGGCTATGGCTACACCTTC; clone_size: NA; j_call: TRBJ1-2; v_call: TRBV27; d_call: TRBD1
cdr3_aa: CASSLGRGRTGELFF; cdr3_nt: TGTGCCAGCAGCCTCGGGCGGGGGCGCACCGGGGAGCTGTTTTTT; clone_size: once; j_call: TRBJ2-2; v_call: TRBV7-2; d_call: NA
cdr3_aa: CASRLYLGDNTIYF; cdr3_nt: TGTGCCAGCAGACTATATCTTGGGGACAACACCATATATTTT; clone_size: NA; j_call: TRBJ1-3; v_call: TRBV7-2; d_call: NA
cdr3_aa: CASSIGQTASGNTIYF; cdr3_nt: TGTGCCAGTAGTATCGGACAGACTGCCTCTGGAAACACCATATATTTT; clone_size: NA; j_call: TRBJ1-3; v_call: TRBV19; d_call: NA
cdr3_aa: CASSLLIQGRSNQPQHF; cdr3_nt: TGTGCCAGCAGCTTACTCATACAGGGGAGAAGCAATCAGCCCCAGCATTTT; clone_size: NA; j_call: TRBJ1-5; v_call: TRBV7-3; d_call: TRBD1